These 20 T cell receptor beta chains share one sample of origin, sequenced in a study of long-term antiretroviral therapy in people with HIV. The libraries were made with immunoSEQ v3.0 at survey level. The method was immunoSEQ multiplex PCR; TCRdb's version includes in-frame clones alone and lacks a portion of them. In the table there are some 27,000 clones, 60% to 85% of which are singletons. The sequenced sample was unsorted PBMCs, obtained 2.1 years after starting antiretroviral therapy. The source is a man aged 25-45 years with HIV.

The chain links TRBV2 to TRBJ1-5; no firm D call. V lost 4 bases, J lost 0 bases, and 13 bases lay in between. The CDR3 extends over 16 amino acids. Germline values: CDR1 SNHLY, CDR2 FYNNEI. CDR3 nucleotide sequence: TGTGCCAGCAGTGTAACAGTAACATATAGCAATCAGCCCCAGCATTTT. Protein product: CASSVTVTYSNQPQHF.

The chain links TRBV5-1 to TRBJ2-4, with D possibly called TRBD1 or TRBD2 (5 bases each). This CDR3 spans 13 amino acids. Trimming stripped 0 bases from V and 8 bases from J, with 9 bases between. CDR1 SGHRS and CDR2 YFSETQ come from the germline V gene. For the CDR3, the DNA is TGCGCCAGCAGCTTGGGGGGCGGGTACATTCAGTACTTC. This encodes CASSLGGGYIQYF. Together with reference TRBV5-1 and TRBJ2-4, the CDR3 gives the full variable domain: KAGVTQTPRYLIKTRGQQVTLSCSPISGHRSVSWYQQTPGQGLQFLFEYFSETQRNKGNFPGRFSGRQFSNSRSEMNVSTLELGDSALYLCASSLGGGYIQYFGAGTRLSVL.

This clone is labeled large. V usage is TRBV7-3 and J usage is TRBJ2-2; 7 nucleotides agree with TRBD2. Germline V CDR1 and CDR2: SGHTA, FQGTGA. J lost 7 bases, V lost 5 bases, and 4 bases had no gene match. CDR3 length: 13 amino acids. The CDR3 DNA reads TGTGCCAGCAGCCGACTAGCATACGGGGAGCTGTTTTTT. This gives the protein CASSRLAYGELFF.

The chain couples TRBV5-4 to TRBJ2-2, with 10 bases lining up with TRBD2. With 3 bases clipped from V and 6 bases from J, the junction kept 11 bases outside the gene matches. CDR1 and CDR2 from the germline V gene are SGHNT and YYREEE (reference sequence). There are 17 residues in the CDR3. CDR3 loop: CASSSPLSGRTAGELFF. The DNA for the CDR3 is TGTGCCAGCAGCTCTCCCCTTAGCGGGAGGACAGCCGGGGAGCTGTTTTTT.

The sample holds a few counts of this clone. The CDR3 DNA reads TGTGCCAGCAGCTCCGGGACAGGGCTTCAGGACACTGAAGCTTTCTTT. It translates to CASSSGTGLQDTEAFF. This chain uses TRBV5-6 with TRBJ1-1; the match to TRBD1 covers 9 bases. Germline CDR1 reads SGHDT; CDR2 reads YYEEEE. V lost 3 bases to trimming and J lost 3 bases; unmatched junction nucleotides: 9. This CDR3 spans 16 amino acids.

V gene TRBV2 combines with J gene TRBJ2-5; 7 bases fit TRBD2. The V and J ends lost 4 bases and 8 bases, in that order; junction bases with no gene match: 4. Germline values: CDR1 SNHLY, CDR2 FYNNEI. This CDR3 contains 12 residues. The CDR3 region has the DNA TGTGCCAGCAGTGTGGCTAGCGGAACCCAGTACTTC. As protein: CASSVASGTQYF.

The gene calls are TRBV5-1 and TRBJ2-3; tentatively, D is TRBD1 (5 bases). Between the trimmed V and J ends, which lost 0 bases and 1 base, there was a span of 6 bases. There are 14 residues in the CDR3. Germline values: CDR1 SGHRS, CDR2 YFSETQ. The CDR3 sequence is CASSLVRGTDTQYF. The CDR3 DNA reads TGCGCCAGCAGCTTGGTCAGGGGCACAGATACGCAGTATTTT.

This chain connects TRBV10-2 to TRBJ2-7; D unclear. The CDR3 loop spans 12 amino acids. Trimming removed 8 bases at V and 0 bases at J, with 8 bases between. Germline values: CDR1 WSHSY, CDR2 SAAADI. The CDR3 coding sequence is TGCGCCAGCGGTAGAAGCTCCTACGAGCAGTACTTC. Its translation is CASGRSSYEQYF.

This clone was counted between two and nine times. The genes are TRBV11-1 and TRBJ2-2, with 9 bases aligning to TRBD2. Germline V lookup: CDR1 SGHAT, CDR2 FQDESV (reference sequence). This CDR3 comprises 17 residues. V dropped 4 bases and J dropped 1; count of bases not matched to a gene: 7. CDR3 in amino acids: CASSSGGGVVNTGELFF. In nucleotides, the CDR3 is TGTGCCAGCAGCTCAGGCGGGGGGGTAGTGAACACCGGGGAGCTGTTTTTT.

The chain uses TRBV6-6 and TRBJ2-1, with 7 nucleotides matching TRBD2. Germline CDR1 is MNHNY and CDR2 is SVGAGI (reference sequence). V shed 5 bases and J 8 bases; nucleotides not matched to a gene: 15. The CDR3 runs 16 residues. CDR3 nucleotide sequence: TGTGCCAGCAGTCGGACTAGTGTAACAACAGCCGATGAGCAGTTCTTC. It encodes CASSRTSVTTADEQFF.

This clone was seen only a few times. In DNA form, the CDR3 reads TGTGCCAGCAGGGCGGAGTATAGCAATCAGCCCCAGCATTTT. It encodes CASRAEYSNQPQHF. This sequence joins TRBV28 and TRBJ1-5; no definite D call. Germline loops: CDR1 MDHEN, CDR2 SYDVKM. This CDR3 spans 14 amino acids. The V end was cut by 6 bases, the J end by 0 bases, with 9 bases between.

The chain has TRBV27 and TRBJ2-5; D is possibly TRBD1 (5 bases). Germline loops: CDR1 MNHEY, CDR2 SMNVEV (reference sequence). Deletions cut 2 bases from V and 5 bases from J, with 15 bases between. The CDR3 runs 15 residues. CDR3 sequence reads: CASSLSGREGETQYF. The CDR3 coding sequence is TGTGCCAGCAGTTTAAGTGGCAGGGAAGGGGAGACCCAGTACTTC.

This clone occurred once. The chain has TRBV20-1 and TRBJ2-1; D is perhaps TRBD1 or TRBD2 (5 bases each). The germline gives CDR1 DFQATT, CDR2 SNEGSKA (reference sequence). The CDR3 has 10 residues. CDR3 bases: TGCAGCCCGGGGCGGTATGAGCAGTTCTTC. Encoded protein: CSPGRYEQFF.

The V call is TRBV20-1, the J call TRBJ2-3; 8 bases map to TRBD1. CDR1 and CDR2 from the germline V gene are DFQATT and SNEGSKA (reference sequence). This CDR3 is 11 amino acids long. This CDR3 reads CRAGGADTQYF. The CDR3 DNA sequence: TGCAGGGCAGGGGGCGCAGATACGCAGTATTTT.

The chain has TRBV7-2 and TRBJ2-7; D is ambiguous. The CDR3 sequence is 11 residues long. The ends were cut back, 5 bases at V and 2 bases at J, with 4 bases in the middle. Germline CDR1 SGHTA, CDR2 FQGNSA. CDR3 in amino acids: CASSRAYEQYF. CDR3 DNA sequence: TGTGCCAGCAGCAGGGCCTACGAGCAGTACTTC.

This chain joins TRBV9 and TRBJ2-5; 8 bases are shared with TRBD2. The junction had 3 bases not matched to a gene; V was cut back by 0 bases and J by 2 bases. CDR1 is SGDLS, CDR2 YYNGEE, per germline. The CDR3 sequence is 15 residues long. The CDR3 loop reads CASSVGGGGQETQYF. The DNA of the CDR3 is TGTGCCAGCAGCGTAGGGGGCGGGGGGCAAGAGACCCAGTACTTC.

This clone was seen a single time. The chain has TRBV7-9 and TRBJ2-7; D might be TRBD2 (6 bases). V shed 1 base and J shed 5 bases, with 24 bases lying between them. Germline CDR1 is SEHNR and CDR2 is FQNEAQ (reference sequence). The CDR3 runs 18 residues. The CDR3 here is CASSLEGGGASRFDEQYF. The DNA for the CDR3 is TGTGCCAGCAGCTTAGAGGGTGGCGGGGCCTCCCGGTTCGACGAGCAGTACTTC.

The chain is built from TRBV29-1 and TRBJ2-3; 13 positions match TRBD2. Germline CDR1 reads SQVTM; CDR2 reads ANQGSEA. The V gene end was trimmed by 5 bases and the J gene end by 5 bases; junction bases not matched to a gene: 1. CDR3 length: 13 residues. The CDR3 DNA is TGCAGCGTTACTAGCGGGGGGGTAGATACGCAGTATTTT. Translated: CSVTSGGVDTQYF.

There are a few counts of this clone. The rearrangement joins TRBV7-6 to TRBJ1-6; possible D gene TRBD1, 6 bases. The CDR3 length is 16 residues. Between the trimmed V and J ends, which lost 0 bases and 6 bases, there was a span of 12 bases. Looked up from germline, CDR1 is SGHVS and CDR2 is FNYEAQ. CDR3: CASSLAAQGGNSPLHF. As DNA, the CDR3 is TGTGCCAGCAGCTTAGCCGCACAGGGTGGTAATTCACCCCTCCACTTT.

The V and J genes are TRBV7-9 and TRBJ2-1; TRBD2 agrees at 11 bases. The CDR3 has 18 residues. CDR1 and CDR2 from the germline V gene are SEHNR and FQNEAQ (reference sequence). After removal of 5 bases from V and 4 bases from J, the junction contained 13 bases not matched to a gene. The chain's CDR3 is CASSPTGVAGGDYNEQFF. CDR3 in DNA: TGTGCCAGCAGCCCCACGGGGGTAGCGGGAGGGGATTACAATGAGCAGTTCTTC.